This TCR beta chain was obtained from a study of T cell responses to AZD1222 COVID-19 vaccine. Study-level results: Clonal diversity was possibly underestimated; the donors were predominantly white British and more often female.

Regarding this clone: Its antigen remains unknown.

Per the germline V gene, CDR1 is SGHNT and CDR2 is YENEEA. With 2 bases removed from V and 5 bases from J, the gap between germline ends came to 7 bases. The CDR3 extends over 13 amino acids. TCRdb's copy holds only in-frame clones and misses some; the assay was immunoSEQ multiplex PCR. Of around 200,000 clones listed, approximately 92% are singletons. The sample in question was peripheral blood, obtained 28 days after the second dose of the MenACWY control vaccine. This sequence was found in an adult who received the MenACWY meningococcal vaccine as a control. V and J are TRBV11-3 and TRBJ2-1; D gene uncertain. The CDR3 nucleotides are TGTGCCAGCAGCTTACGCTGGAACAATGAGCAGTTCTTC. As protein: CASSLRWNNEQFF.